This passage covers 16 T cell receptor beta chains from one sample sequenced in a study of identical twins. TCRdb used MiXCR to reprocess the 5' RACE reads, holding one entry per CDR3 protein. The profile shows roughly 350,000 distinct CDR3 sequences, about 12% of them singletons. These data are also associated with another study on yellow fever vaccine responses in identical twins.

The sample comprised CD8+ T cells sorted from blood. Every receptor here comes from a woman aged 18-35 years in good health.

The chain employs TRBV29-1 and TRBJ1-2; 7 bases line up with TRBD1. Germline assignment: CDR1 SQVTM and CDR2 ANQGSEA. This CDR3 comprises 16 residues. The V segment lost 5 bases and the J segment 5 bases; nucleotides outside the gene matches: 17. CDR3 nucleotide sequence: TGCAGCGTTTACCCTGGCGGGACAGCATGGGGTTATGGCTACACCTTC. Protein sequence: CSVYPGGTAWGYGYTF.

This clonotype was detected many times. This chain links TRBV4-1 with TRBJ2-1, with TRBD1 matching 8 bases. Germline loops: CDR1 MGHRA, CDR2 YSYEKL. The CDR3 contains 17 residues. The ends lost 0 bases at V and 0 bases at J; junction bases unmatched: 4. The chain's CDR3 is CASSQEQGGFSYNEQFF. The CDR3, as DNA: TGCGCCAGCAGCCAAGAACAGGGGGGATTCTCCTACAATGAGCAGTTCTTC.

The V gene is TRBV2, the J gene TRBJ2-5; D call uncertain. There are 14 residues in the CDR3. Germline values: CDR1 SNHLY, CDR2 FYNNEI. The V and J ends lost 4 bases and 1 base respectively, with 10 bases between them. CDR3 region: CASSGMNTQETQYF. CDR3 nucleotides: TGTGCCAGCAGTGGTATGAACACCCAAGAGACCCAGTACTTC.

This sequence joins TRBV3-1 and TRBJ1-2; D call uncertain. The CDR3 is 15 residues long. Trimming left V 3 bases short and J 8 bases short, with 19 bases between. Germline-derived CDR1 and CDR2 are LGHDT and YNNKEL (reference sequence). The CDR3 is CASSQSSSRPQGYTF. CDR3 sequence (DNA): TGTGCCAGCAGCCAGAGCTCTTCCCGGCCCCAAGGCTACACCTTC.

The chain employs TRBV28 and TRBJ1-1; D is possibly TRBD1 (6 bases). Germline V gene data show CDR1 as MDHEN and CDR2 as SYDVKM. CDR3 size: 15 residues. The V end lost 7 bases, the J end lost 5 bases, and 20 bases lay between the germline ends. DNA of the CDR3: TGTGCCAGCAACCCCAGGTGGGGGGCAGGTACTGAAGCTTTCTTT. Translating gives CASNPRWGAGTEAFF.

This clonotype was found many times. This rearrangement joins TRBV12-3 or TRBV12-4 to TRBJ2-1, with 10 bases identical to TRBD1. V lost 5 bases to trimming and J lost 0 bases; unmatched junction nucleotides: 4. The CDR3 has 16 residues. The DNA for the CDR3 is TGTGCCAGCAGTGGAGGACAGGGGGTCTCCTACAATGAGCAGTTCTTC. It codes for CASSGGQGVSYNEQFF.

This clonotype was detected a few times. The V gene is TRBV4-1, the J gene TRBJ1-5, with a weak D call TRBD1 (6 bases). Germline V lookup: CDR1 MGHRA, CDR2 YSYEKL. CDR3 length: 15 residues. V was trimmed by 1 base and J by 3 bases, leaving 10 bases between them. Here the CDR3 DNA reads TGCGCCAGCAGCCAAGTACAGGGACCCAATCAGCCCCAGCATTTT. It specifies CASSQVQGPNQPQHF.

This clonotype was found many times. Here the CDR3 reads CASSPSGISNEQFF. CDR3 in DNA: TGTGCCAGCAGCCCTAGCGGGATTTCCAATGAGCAGTTCTTC. The chain employs TRBV7-9 and TRBJ2-1; 9 positions match TRBD2. J gave up 6 bases and V 5 bases, and 5 bases lay outside the gene matches. The CDR3 covers 14 residues. Germline values: CDR1 SEHNR, CDR2 FQNEAQ (reference sequence). Complete variable domain (other parts from reference TRBV7-9 and TRBJ2-1): DTGVSQNPRHKITKRGQNVTFRCDPISEHNRLYWYRQTLGQGPEFLTYFQNEAQLEKSRLLSDRFSAERPKGSFSTLEIQRTEQGDSAMYLCASSPSGISNEQFFGPGTRLTVL.

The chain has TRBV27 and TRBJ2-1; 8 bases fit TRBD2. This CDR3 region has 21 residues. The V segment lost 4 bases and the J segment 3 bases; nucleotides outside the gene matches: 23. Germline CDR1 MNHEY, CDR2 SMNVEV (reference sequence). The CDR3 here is CASSSLIRGQRGPGGYNEQFF. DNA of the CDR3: TGTGCCAGCAGTTCCCTGATTCGAGGGCAGCGGGGGCCTGGAGGCTACAATGAGCAGTTCTTC.

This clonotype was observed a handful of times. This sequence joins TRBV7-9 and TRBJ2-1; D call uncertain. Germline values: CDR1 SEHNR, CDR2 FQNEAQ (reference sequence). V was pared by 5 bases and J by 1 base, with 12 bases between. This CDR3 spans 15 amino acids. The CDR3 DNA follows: TGTGCCAGCAGCCCCTTTCAGTATTCCTACAATGAGCAGTTCTTC. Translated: CASSPFQYSYNEQFF.

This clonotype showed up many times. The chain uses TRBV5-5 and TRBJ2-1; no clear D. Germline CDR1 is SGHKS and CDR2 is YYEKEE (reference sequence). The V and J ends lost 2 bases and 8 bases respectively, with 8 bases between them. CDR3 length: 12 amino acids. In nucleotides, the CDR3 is TGTGCCAGCAGCTTTCGAGTCGATGAGCAGTTCTTC. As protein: CASSFRVDEQFF.

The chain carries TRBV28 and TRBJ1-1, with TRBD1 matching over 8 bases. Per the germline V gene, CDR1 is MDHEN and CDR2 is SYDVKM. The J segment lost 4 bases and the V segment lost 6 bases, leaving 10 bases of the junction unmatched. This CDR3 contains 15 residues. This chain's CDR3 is CASSPWTGSTTEAFF. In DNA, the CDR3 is TGTGCCAGCAGCCCATGGACAGGGTCGACCACTGAAGCTTTCTTT.

This CDR3 reads CASSLEPMGQPYNEQFF. CDR3 sequence (DNA): TGCGCCAGCAGCCTGGAGCCCATGGGACAGCCCTACAATGAGCAGTTCTTC. The chain recombines TRBV5-1 with TRBJ2-1, with 7 bases identical to TRBD1. Germline lookup yields CDR1 SGHRS and CDR2 YFSETQ. The trim removed 4 bases at V and 2 bases at J, leaving 12 bases unmatched. The CDR3 runs 17 residues.

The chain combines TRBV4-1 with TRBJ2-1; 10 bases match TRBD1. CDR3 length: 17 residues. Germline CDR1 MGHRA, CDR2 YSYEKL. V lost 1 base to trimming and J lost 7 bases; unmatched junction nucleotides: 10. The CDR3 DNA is TGCGCCAGCAGCCAAGCAACGACAGGGGGCCTTTATAATGAGCAGTTCTTC. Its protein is CASSQATTGGLYNEQFF.

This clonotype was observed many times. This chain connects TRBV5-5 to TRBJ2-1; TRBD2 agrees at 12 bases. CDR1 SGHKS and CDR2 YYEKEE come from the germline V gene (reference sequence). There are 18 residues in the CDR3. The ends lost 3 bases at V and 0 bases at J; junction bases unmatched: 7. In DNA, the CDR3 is TGTGCCAGCAGCTCGGGACTAGCGGGCCCGTTCTCCTACAATGAGCAGTTCTTC. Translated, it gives CASSSGLAGPFSYNEQFF.

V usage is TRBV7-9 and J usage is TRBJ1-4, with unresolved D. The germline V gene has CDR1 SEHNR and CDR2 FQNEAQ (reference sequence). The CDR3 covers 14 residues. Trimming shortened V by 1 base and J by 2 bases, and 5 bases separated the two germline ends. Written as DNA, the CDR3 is TGTGCCAGCAGCTTAGGGTCGACTAATGAAAAACTGTTTTTT. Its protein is CASSLGSTNEKLFF. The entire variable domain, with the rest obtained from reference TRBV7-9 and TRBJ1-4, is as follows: DTGVSQNPRHKITKRGQNVTFRCDPISEHNRLYWYRQTLGQGPEFLTYFQNEAQLEKSRLLSDRFSAERPKGSFSTLEIQRTEQGDSAMYLCASSLGSTNEKLFFGSGTQLSVL.